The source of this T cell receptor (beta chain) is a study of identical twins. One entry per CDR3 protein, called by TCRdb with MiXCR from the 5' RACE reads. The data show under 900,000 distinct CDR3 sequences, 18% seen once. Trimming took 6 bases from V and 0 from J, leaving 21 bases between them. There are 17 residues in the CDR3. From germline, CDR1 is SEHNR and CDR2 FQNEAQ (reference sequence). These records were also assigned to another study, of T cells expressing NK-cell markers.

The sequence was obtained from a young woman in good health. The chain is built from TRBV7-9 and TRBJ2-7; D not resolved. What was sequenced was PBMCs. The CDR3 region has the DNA TGTGCCAGCAGACCCACAGTGGCGACAACCAACTCCTACGAGCAGTACTTC. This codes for CASRPTVATTNSYEQYF. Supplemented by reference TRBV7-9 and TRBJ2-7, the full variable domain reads DTGVSQNPRHKITKRGQNVTFRCDPISEHNRLYWYRQTLGQGPEFLTYFQNEAQLEKSRLLSDRFSAERPKGSFSTLEIQRTEQGDSAMYLCASRPTVATTNSYEQYFGPGTRLTVT.